Following are 14 T cell receptor beta chains from one sample sequenced in a study of shared clonotypes between healthy human individuals. This table comes from immunoSEQ multiplex PCR, and its TCRdb copy is limited to in-frame clones, with some not included. The table has around 1,900,000 clones, around 95% seen once; the top ten hold around 1.7%. It was CD45RO-negative cells, positively selected for CCR7, that made up naive CD8 cells, with terminally differentiated effector memory CD45RA+ cells excluded. Specimen: naive CD8+ T cells from PBMCs. The receptors were gathered from a man younger than 35 in good health. Some clones in this sample may be carry-over from other donors' samples.

The CDR3 DNA reads TGTGCCAGCAGCTTAGAGAACACCGCCCCCTACGAGCAGTACTTC. Translation: CASSLENTAPYEQYF. The chain employs TRBV7-6 and TRBJ2-7; D gene uncertain. Germline CDR1 SGHVS, CDR2 FNYEAQ. V was trimmed by 1 base and J by 2 bases, leaving 12 bases between them. The CDR3 covers 15 residues.

The chain is built from TRBV19 and TRBJ2-6; tentative D call: TRBD1 (6 bases). The germline V gene encodes CDR1 LNHDA and CDR2 SQIVND (reference sequence). This CDR3 has 16 amino acids. The V gene lost 5 bases and the J gene lost 4 bases, with 15 bases spanning the gap. CDR3 nucleotide sequence: TGTGCCAGTAGTCCCCTATCAGGGGCAGGGGCCAACGTCCTGACTTTC. Amino acids: CASSPLSGAGANVLTF.

The chain couples TRBV19 to TRBJ1-4; 7 bases align to TRBD1. J lost 2 bases, V lost 5 bases, and 11 bases had no gene match. The CDR3 has 17 amino acids. Germline V CDR1 and CDR2: LNHDA, SQIVND (reference sequence). The CDR3 DNA is TGTGCCAGTAGTCCATGGGCCGCAGGGGGGACTAATGAAAAACTGTTTTTT. This sequence encodes CASSPWAAGGTNEKLFF.

The chain is built from TRBV27 and TRBJ1-6, with no clear D. Trimming removed 5 bases from V and 7 bases from J, with 12 bases in between. In germline, CDR1 is MNHEY, CDR2 SMNVEV (reference sequence). The CDR3 runs 14 residues. The CDR3 nucleotides are TGTGCCAGCAGTCCCCTAGGGCGGAATTCACCCCTCCACTTT. It codes for CASSPLGRNSPLHF.

Points on this clone: Other nucleotide sequences from this sample produce the same CDR3. The V call is TRBV6-5, the J call TRBJ1-2; D possibly corresponds to TRBD1 (5 bases). In germline, CDR1 is MNHEY, CDR2 SVGAGI. Trimming left V 0 bases short and J 5 bases short, with 7 bases between. The CDR3 runs 13 residues. CDR3 in amino acids: CASSYSAGYGYTF. CDR3 bases: TGTGCCAGCAGTTACTCGGCAGGGTATGGCTACACCTTC.

V and J are TRBV2 and TRBJ2-5; TRBD2 aligns across 9 bases. The germline gives CDR1 SNHLY, CDR2 FYNNEI. This CDR3 contains 15 residues. V shed 2 bases, J shed 6 bases, and the junction held 7 bases outside the gene matches. The CDR3, as DNA: TGTGCCAGCAGTGAATGGCTAGCGGGATCTAAGACCCAGTACTTC. Its translation: CASSEWLAGSKTQYF.

This rearrangement joins TRBV4-1 to TRBJ1-1, with D perhaps matching TRBD1 (5 bases). The germline V gene has CDR1 MGHRA and CDR2 YSYEKL. The V and J ends lost 3 bases and 2 bases respectively, with 19 bases between them. The CDR3 extends over 17 amino acids. CDR3 amino acids: CASSQSSGRRINTEAFF. The CDR3 DNA reads TGCGCCAGCAGCCAGTCATCGGGACGGAGAATAAACACTGAAGCTTTCTTT.

The V call is TRBV6-5, the J call TRBJ1-1, with 9 nucleotides matching TRBD1. The germline CDR1 and CDR2 sequences are MNHEY and SVGAGI. The CDR3 has 14 amino acids. V dropped 4 bases and J dropped 4; count of bases not matched to a gene: 4. The CDR3 DNA reads TGTGCCAGCAGTTCCCGGACAGGGGCCACTGAAGCTTTCTTT. Its translation: CASSSRTGATEAFF.

The rearrangement joins TRBV28 to TRBJ2-3; 10 positions match TRBD2. The V segment lost 3 bases and the J segment 0 bases; nucleotides outside the gene matches: 9. The CDR3 has 18 amino acids. CDR1 and CDR2 from the germline V gene are MDHEN and SYDVKM. The CDR3 DNA is TGTGCCAGCAGTTTGCCTTTGACTAGCGGGTCTAGCACAGATACGCAGTATTTT. It codes for CASSLPLTSGSSTDTQYF.

V is TRBV7-3 and J is TRBJ2-1; 7 nucleotides match TRBD2. There are 16 residues in the CDR3. Germline CDR1 and CDR2: SGHTA and FQGTGA. V shed 1 base, J shed 0 bases, and the junction held 3 bases outside the gene matches. CDR3 amino acids: CASSLKRTSSYNEQFF. DNA of the CDR3: TGTGCCAGCAGCTTAAAGCGGACTAGCTCCTACAATGAGCAGTTCTTC.

Comment on this clone: Within the sample, other DNA sequences also encode this same CDR3. The chain joins TRBV7-9 to TRBJ1-5; the D is unclear. The CDR3 has 14 amino acids. V dropped 1 base and J dropped 3 bases, with 7 bases sitting between them. The V gene's germline CDR1 is SEHNR and CDR2 FQNEAQ (reference sequence). Here the CDR3 DNA reads TGTGCCAGCAGCTTAGGGGCTCTCAATCAGCCCCAGCATTTT. Translated, it gives CASSLGALNQPQHF.

The V and J genes are TRBV7-2 and TRBJ1-3; 8 bases line up with TRBD1. Losses at the gene ends were 5 bases for V and 2 bases for J; bases not matched to a gene: 8. The germline V gene has CDR1 SGHTA and CDR2 FQGNSA. This CDR3 spans 16 amino acids. CDR3 protein: CASSPDRGRTGNTIYF. The CDR3 nucleotides read TGTGCCAGCAGCCCCGACAGGGGCCGAACTGGAAACACCATATATTTT.

This rearrangement joins TRBV30 to TRBJ1-5, with D perhaps matching TRBD1 (5 bases). The CDR3 totals 14 residues. The germline gives CDR1 GTSNPN, CDR2 SVGIG (reference sequence). V lost 5 bases and J 1 base, leaving 12 bases between the germline ends. The CDR3 nucleotides read TGTGCCTGGGGGCGCGAGGGGAGCAATCAGCCCCAGCATTTT. Translating it yields CAWGREGSNQPQHF. Variable domain in full (rest from reference TRBV30 and TRBJ1-5): SQTIHQWPATLVQPVGSPLSLECTVEGTSNPNLYWYRQAAGRGLQLLFYSVGIGQISSEVPQNLSASRPQDRQFILSSKKLLLSDSGFYLCAWGREGSNQPQHFGDGTRLSIL.

The genes are TRBV4-2 and TRBJ2-5; D possibly uses TRBD1 or TRBD2 (6 bases each). The CDR3 covers 13 residues. CDR1 and CDR2 (germline): LGHNA, YNFKEQ. Between the trimmed V and J ends, which lost 6 bases and 2 bases, there was a span of 10 bases. The CDR3 loop is CASRGGHQETQYF. The CDR3 region has the DNA TGTGCCAGCAGGGGGGGACATCAAGAGACCCAGTACTTC.